This T cell receptor (beta chain) was captured in a study of blood T cell repertoires in COVID-19. Across the whole study: The samples span acute and convalescent COVID-19 from the United States, Italy and Spain. From T cells, B-cell-depleted T cells, or PBMCs came the material, which was cDNA or gDNA.

How the authors handled the data: Reference gene primer amplification yielded estimated nucleated cell counts. TCRdb's table, derived via immunoSEQ multiplex PCR, lists solely in-frame clones and lacks some. That table supplies the V and J calls and clone size; D and trimming were determined from the DNA. The data show some 350,000 clones, with approximately 82% seen just once and 2.5% to 3% held by the top ten. V trimming: 6 bases; J trimming: 2 bases; junction bases outside the gene matches: 4. CDR1 LNHNV and CDR2 YYDKDF come from the germline V gene (reference sequence). The CDR3 is 14 amino acids. This clone appeared once.

The source of this sequence is a young man with active or convalescent COVID-19. The chain recombines TRBV15 with TRBJ2-3, with TRBD2 matching over 8 bases. Sample: peripheral blood. In DNA, the CDR3 is TGTGCCACCAGGCGGGGGGCCATCACAGATACGCAGTATTTT. It is translated as CATRRGAITDTQYF.